This entry lists 8 T cell receptor beta chains sequenced from one sample in a study of blood T cell repertoires in COVID-19. Clones were sequenced by immunoSEQ multiplex PCR, and TCRdb holds only the in-frame ones, with some missing. Of just over 300,000 clones in the sample, roughly 90% were seen once. Sequencing was performed on peripheral blood. The receptor set was obtained from a man between 18 and 29 years old with active or convalescent COVID-19.

The chain combines TRBV4-3 with TRBJ1-5, with D maybe TRBD1 (6 bases). Germline V CDR1 and CDR2: LGHNA, YSLEER. This CDR3 comprises 15 residues. V was pared by 1 base and J by 5 bases, with 12 bases between. The CDR3 bases are TGCGCCAGCAGCCAAGGTACAGGGTTCGATCAGCCCCAGCATTTT. Amino acid sequence: CASSQGTGFDQPQHF.

For the CDR3, the DNA is TGTGCCAGCAGCAAACGGTCGCCTGAGCGGGGGGACACTTACAATGAGCAGTTCTTC. This translates into CASSKRSPERGDTYNEQFF. The J gene is TRBJ2-1, the V gene TRBV21-1; the D call in the table, TRBD2, was not verified against the DNA. TRBV21-1 is deemed a pseudogene. The CDR3 length is 19 residues.

This chain connects TRBV28 to TRBJ2-1; D may be TRBD2 (7 bases). Looked up from germline, CDR1 is MDHEN and CDR2 is SYDVKM. Trimming removed 7 bases at V and 12 bases at J, with 25 bases between. This CDR3 spans 15 amino acids. The CDR3 nucleotides read TGTGCCAGCACCCTTGGGGGGGCCACCGGTTGGGGGCAGTTCTTC. Protein product: CASTLGGATGWGQFF.

Note on this clone: This same CDR3 is encoded by further DNA sequences in the sample. The chain carries TRBV27 and TRBJ2-7; D is perhaps TRBD1 (5 bases). Trimming removed 3 bases at V and 0 bases at J, with 9 bases between. This CDR3 region has 14 residues. The germline gives CDR1 MNHEY, CDR2 SMNVEV (reference sequence). CDR3 nucleotides: TGTGCCAGCAGTTTGGGGCGGCTCTCCTACGAGCAGTACTTC. As protein: CASSLGRLSYEQYF.

The rearrangement joins TRBV10-3 to TRBJ2-5; 8 bases align to TRBD1. V lost 8 bases, J lost 2 bases, and 4 bases stayed unmatched. Germline CDR1 reads ENHRY; CDR2 reads SYGVKD. This CDR3 spans 13 amino acids. CDR3 sequence (DNA): TGTGCCATCGCAAGGACAGGGCAAGAGACCCAGTACTTC. Protein product: CAIARTGQETQYF.

The chain joins TRBV28 to TRBJ2-1; TRBD1 matches at 8 bases. This CDR3 has 14 amino acids. The germline gives CDR1 MDHEN, CDR2 SYDVKM. Trimming cost V 6 bases and J 7 bases; bases outside gene matches: 8. The CDR3 loop reads CASRQDRVRNEQFF. The CDR3 nucleotides read TGTGCCAGCAGACAGGACAGGGTAAGGAATGAGCAGTTCTTC.

This chain joins TRBV7-9 and TRBJ2-7, with 7 positions matching TRBD1. With V trimmed by 1 base and J by 3 bases, 6 bases remained unmatched. CDR1 and CDR2 from the germline V gene are SEHNR and FQNEAQ (reference sequence). The CDR3 runs 15 residues. CDR3 loop: CASSLVGGAFYEQYF. The DNA of the CDR3 is TGTGCCAGCAGCTTAGTAGGGGGCGCGTTCTACGAGCAGTACTTC.

The chain couples TRBV27 to TRBJ1-4; tentatively, D is TRBD1 (5 bases). V was pared by 9 bases and J by 6 bases, with 14 bases between. The CDR3 contains 13 residues. The germline CDR1 and CDR2 sequences are MNHEY and SMNVEV (reference sequence). CDR3: CASRDLLDEKLFF. The CDR3 bases are TGTGCCAGTAGGGACTTATTGGATGAAAAACTGTTTTTT.